This is a list of T cell receptor beta chains from one sample in a study of CD8 T cells in Susac syndrome. TCRdb reprocessed the immunoSEQ multiplex PCR reads with MiXCR, giving one entry per CDR3 protein. Among 150,000 to 200,000 distinct CDR3 sequences listed, over 85% were seen once. The sample was CD4+ T cells from PBMCs. The receptors were sampled from a human donor in good health. Each CDR3 is given with its conserved first and last residue. Fields, in order: clone size, D gene, V gene, J gene, CDR3 protein, CDR3 DNA. A D gene is named only where the DNA matches it firmly. Not every row has a clone size; where given, it reads once, few, many or a size class.

size: NA
D: TRBD1
V: TRBV5-4
J: TRBJ1-6
CDR3: CASSPPGTGSNSPLHF
DNA: TGTGCCAGCAGCCCCCCCGGGACAGGGAGTAATTCACCCCTCCACTTT

size: NA
D: TRBD1
V: TRBV7-8
J: TRBJ2-4
CDR3: CASSSGQGGKLAKNIQYF
DNA: TGTGCCAGCAGCTCTGGACAGGGCGGGAAACTAGCCAAAAACATTCAGTACTTC

size: NA
D: NA
V: TRBV9
J: TRBJ1-1
CDR3: CASSVEEVDTEAFF
DNA: TGTGCCAGCAGCGTAGAGGAGGTTGACACTGAAGCTTTCTTT

size: NA
D: NA
V: TRBV15
J: TRBJ1-6
CDR3: CATSLPGSASPLHF
DNA: TGTGCCACCAGCCTTCCGGGTTCGGCTTCACCCCTCCACTTT

size: NA
D: NA
V: TRBV5-4
J: TRBJ2-6
CDR3: CASSVRRGSGANVLTF
DNA: TGTGCCAGCAGCGTCAGGAGGGGGTCTGGGGCCAACGTCCTGACTTTC

size: NA
D: NA
V: TRBV19
J: TRBJ2-5
CDR3: CASSMFLGRGETQYF
DNA: TGTGCCAGTAGTATGTTTTTGGGGCGTGGGGAGACCCAGTACTTC

size: NA
D: NA
V: TRBV6-5
J: TRBJ2-1
CDR3: CASMESGPRYNEQFF
DNA: TGTGCCAGCATGGAAAGCGGGCCCAGGTACAATGAGCAGTTCTTC

size: NA
D: TRBD2
V: TRBV29-1
J: TRBJ2-3
CDR3: CSVDGTSGGTDTQYF
DNA: TGCAGCGTCGATGGGACTAGCGGGGGAACAGATACGCAGTATTTT

size: NA
D: NA
V: TRBV4-3
J: TRBJ2-5
CDR3: CASSQDISGTRETQYF
DNA: TGCGCCAGCAGCCAAGATATTTCAGGGACGCGGGAGACCCAGTACTTC

size: NA
D: TRBD2
V: TRBV30
J: TRBJ2-7
CDR3: CAGSGGAYEQYF
DNA: TGTGCCGGAAGCGGGGGAGCCTACGAGCAGTACTTC

size: NA
D: TRBD1
V: TRBV3-1
J: TRBJ1-2
CDR3: CASSQRAPGQRIHPNYGYTF
DNA: TGTGCCAGCAGCCAGAGAGCACCGGGACAGAGAATCCACCCTAACTATGGCTACACCTTC

size: NA
D: NA
V: TRBV29-1
J: TRBJ1-1
CDR3: CSALLGGSTEAFF
DNA: TGCAGCGCCCTTCTAGGGGGTTCCACTGAAGCTTTCTTT

size: NA
D: TRBD1
V: TRBV5-1
J: TRBJ2-2
CDR3: CASRPTGPTGELFF
DNA: TGCGCCAGCAGACCGACAGGGCCCACCGGGGAGCTGTTTTTT

size: NA
D: TRBD1
V: TRBV28
J: TRBJ1-6
CDR3: CASTSYSGGRFTLHF
DNA: TGTGCCAGCACCTCATATTCAGGGGGCCGATTCACCCTCCACTTT

size: NA
D: TRBD1
V: TRBV29-1
J: TRBJ2-1
CDR3: CSGGQGGYNEQFF
DNA: TGCAGCGGTGGACAGGGTGGCTACAATGAGCAGTTCTTC

size: NA
D: TRBD1
V: TRBV5-6
J: TRBJ1-2
CDR3: CASSGTGRDGYTF
DNA: TGTGCCAGCAGCGGGACAGGGCGGGATGGCTACACCTTC

size: once
D: TRBD1
V: TRBV19
J: TRBJ1-5
CDR3: CASSLLLRGKASNQPQHF
DNA: TGTGCCAGTAGTCTACTCCTCAGGGGGAAGGCTAGCAATCAGCCCCAGCATTTT

size: NA
D: TRBD2
V: TRBV6-2/TRBV6-3
J: TRBJ2-5
CDR3: CASSYSTSVRETQYF
DNA: TGTGCCAGCAGTTACTCGACTAGCGTTCGAGAGACCCAGTACTTC

size: NA
D: TRBD1
V: TRBV19
J: TRBJ1-6
CDR3: CASNTGPSGQRNSPLHF
DNA: TGTGCCAGCAATACTGGCCCGTCGGGACAGAGGAATTCACCCCTCCACTTT

size: NA
D: TRBD1
V: TRBV29-1
J: TRBJ1-2
CDR3: CSVVGQGGGYTF
DNA: TGCAGCGTTGTAGGACAGGGTGGAGGCTACACCTTC

size: NA
D: NA
V: TRBV5-6
J: TRBJ1-2
CDR3: CASSLVGQQRGYTF
DNA: TGTGCCAGCAGCTTGGTCGGACAGCAAAGGGGCTACACCTTC

size: NA
D: NA
V: TRBV6-2/TRBV6-3
J: TRBJ2-2
CDR3: CASIPDPYGELFF
DNA: TGTGCCAGCATCCCCGACCCTTACGGGGAGCTGTTTTTT

size: NA
D: NA
V: TRBV6-1
J: TRBJ2-5
CDR3: CASSEAPGGQETQYF
DNA: TGTGCCAGCAGTGAAGCCCCCGGGGGCCAAGAGACCCAGTACTTC

size: NA
D: TRBD1
V: TRBV3-1
J: TRBJ1-3
CDR3: CASSQTGGIGNTIYF
DNA: TGTGCCAGCAGCCAAACAGGGGGTATTGGAAACACCATATATTTT

size: NA
D: NA
V: TRBV28
J: TRBJ1-6
CDR3: CASSLFRGRHSPLHF
DNA: TGTGCCAGCAGTTTATTCCGGGGTAGGCATTCACCCCTCCACTTT

size: once
D: NA
V: TRBV7-3
J: TRBJ1-1
CDR3: CASSLTADRFYTEAFF
DNA: TGTGCCAGCAGCTTAACGGCGGACAGATTTTACACTGAAGCTTTCTTT

size: NA
D: TRBD1
V: TRBV7-7
J: TRBJ2-5
CDR3: CASSPRQGARMETQYF
DNA: TGTGCTAGCAGCCCCCGACAGGGGGCCAGGATGGAGACCCAGTACTTC

size: NA
D: NA
V: TRBV11-2
J: TRBJ1-1
CDR3: CASSFGRISEAFF
DNA: TGTGCCAGCAGCTTTGGGAGGATCTCTGAAGCTTTCTTT

size: NA
D: NA
V: TRBV19
J: TRBJ1-5
CDR3: CASSPENNQPQHF
DNA: TGTGCCAGTTCGCCAGAAAACAATCAGCCCCAGCATTTT

size: NA
D: TRBD1
V: TRBV10-3
J: TRBJ1-1
CDR3: CAIREDRGSNTEAFF
DNA: TGTGCCATCAGAGAGGACAGGGGCTCGAACACTGAAGCTTTCTTT

size: NA
D: NA
V: TRBV6-2/TRBV6-3
J: TRBJ1-1
CDR3: CASSYRGWAEAFF
DNA: TGTGCCAGCAGTTACCGGGGATGGGCTGAAGCTTTCTTT

size: NA
D: NA
V: TRBV19
J: TRBJ1-5
CDR3: CASSRSGGNQPQHF
DNA: TGTGCCAGTAGTAGATCAGGAGGCAATCAGCCCCAGCATTTT

size: NA
D: NA
V: TRBV7-9
J: TRBJ1-6
CDR3: CASSLAIGQLFQDPLHF
DNA: TGTGCCAGCAGCTTAGCGATCGGGCAGCTCTTCCAAGATCCCCTCCACTTT

size: once
D: TRBD2
V: TRBV6-5
J: TRBJ2-2
CDR3: CASSCSGGGGELFF
DNA: TGTGCCAGCAGTTGCTCGGGAGGTGGGGGGGAGCTGTTTTTT

size: NA
D: NA
V: TRBV28
J: TRBJ2-3
CDR3: CASTSPGYTDTQYF
DNA: TGTGCCAGCACCAGCCCGGGCTACACAGATACGCAGTATTTT